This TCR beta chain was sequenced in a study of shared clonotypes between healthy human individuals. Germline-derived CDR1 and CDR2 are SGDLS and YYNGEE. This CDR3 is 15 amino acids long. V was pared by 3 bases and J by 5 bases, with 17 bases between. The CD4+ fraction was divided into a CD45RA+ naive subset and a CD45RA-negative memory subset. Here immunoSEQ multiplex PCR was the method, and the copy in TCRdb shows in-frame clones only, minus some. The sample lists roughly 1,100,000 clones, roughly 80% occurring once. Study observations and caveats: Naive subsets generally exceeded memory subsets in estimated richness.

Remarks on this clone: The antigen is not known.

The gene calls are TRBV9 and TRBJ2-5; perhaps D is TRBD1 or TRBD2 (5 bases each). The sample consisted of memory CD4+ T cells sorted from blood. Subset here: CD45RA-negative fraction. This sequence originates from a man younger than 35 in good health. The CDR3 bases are TGTGCCAGCAGCGCTAGTTCTGGGGGTGTGGAGACCCAGTACTTC. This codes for CASSASSGGVETQYF. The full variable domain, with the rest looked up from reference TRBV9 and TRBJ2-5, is DSGVTQTPKHLITATGQRVTLRCSPRSGDLSVYWYQQSLDQGLQFLIQYYNGEERAKGNILERFSAQQFPDLHSELNLSSLELGDSALYFCASSASSGGVETQYFGPGTRLLVL.